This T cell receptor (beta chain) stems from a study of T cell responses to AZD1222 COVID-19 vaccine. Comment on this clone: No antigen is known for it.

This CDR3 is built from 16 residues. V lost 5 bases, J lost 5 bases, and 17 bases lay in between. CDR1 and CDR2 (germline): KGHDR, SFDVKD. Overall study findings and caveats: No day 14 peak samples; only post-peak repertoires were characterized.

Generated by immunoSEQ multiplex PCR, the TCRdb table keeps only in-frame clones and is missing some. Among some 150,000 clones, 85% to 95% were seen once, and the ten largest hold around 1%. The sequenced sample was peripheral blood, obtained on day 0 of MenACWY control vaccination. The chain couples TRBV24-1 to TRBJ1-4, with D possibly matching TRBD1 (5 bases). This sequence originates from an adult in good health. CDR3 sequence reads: CATSAAGTGQNEKLFF. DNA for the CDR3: TGTGCCACCAGTGCCGCGGGGACGGGCCAGAATGAAAAACTGTTTTTT.